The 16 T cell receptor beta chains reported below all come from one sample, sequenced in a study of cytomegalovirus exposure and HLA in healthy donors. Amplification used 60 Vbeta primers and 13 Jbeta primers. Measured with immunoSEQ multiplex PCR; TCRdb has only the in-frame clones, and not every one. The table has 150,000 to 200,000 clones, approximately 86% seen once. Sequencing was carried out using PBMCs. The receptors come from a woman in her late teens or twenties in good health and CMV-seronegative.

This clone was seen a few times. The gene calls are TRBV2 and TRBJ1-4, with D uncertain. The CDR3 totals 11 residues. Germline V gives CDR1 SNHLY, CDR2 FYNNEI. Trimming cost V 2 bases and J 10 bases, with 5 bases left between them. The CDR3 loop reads CASSERGKLFF. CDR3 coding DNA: TGTGCCAGCAGTGAAAGAGGAAAACTGTTTTTT. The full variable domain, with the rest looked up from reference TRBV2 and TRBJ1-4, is EPEVTQTPSHQVTQMGQEVILRCVPISNHLYFYWYRQILGQKVEFLVSFYNNEISEKSEIFDDQFSVERPDGSNFTLKIRSTKLEDSAMYFCASSERGKLFFGSGTQLSVL.

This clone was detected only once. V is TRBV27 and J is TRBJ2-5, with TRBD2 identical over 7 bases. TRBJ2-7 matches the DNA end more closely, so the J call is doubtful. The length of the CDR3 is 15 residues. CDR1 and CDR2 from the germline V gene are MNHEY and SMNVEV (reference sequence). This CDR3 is CASSLSAGVTYEQYF. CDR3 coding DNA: TGTGCCAGCAGTTTATCGGCGGGAGTGACGTACGAGCAGTACTTC.

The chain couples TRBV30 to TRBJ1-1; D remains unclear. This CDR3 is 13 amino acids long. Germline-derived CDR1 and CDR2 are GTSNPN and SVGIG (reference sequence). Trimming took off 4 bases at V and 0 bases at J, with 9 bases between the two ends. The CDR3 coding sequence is TGTGCCTGGAAAAACAGCTTGAACACTGAAGCTTTCTTT. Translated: CAWKNSLNTEAFF.

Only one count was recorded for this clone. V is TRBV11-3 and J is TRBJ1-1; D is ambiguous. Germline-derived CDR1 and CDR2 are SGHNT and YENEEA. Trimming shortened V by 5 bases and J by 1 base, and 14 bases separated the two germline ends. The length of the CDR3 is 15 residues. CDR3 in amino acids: CASSPRGIQNTEAFF. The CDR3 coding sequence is TGTGCCAGCAGCCCCCGAGGGATCCAGAACACTGAAGCTTTCTTT. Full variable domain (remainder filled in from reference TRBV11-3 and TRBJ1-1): EAGVVQSPRYKIIEKKQPVAFWCNPISGHNTLYWYLQNLGQGPELLIRYENEEAVDDSQLPKDRFSAERLKGVDSTLKIQPAELGDSAVYLCASSPRGIQNTEAFFGQGTRLTVV.

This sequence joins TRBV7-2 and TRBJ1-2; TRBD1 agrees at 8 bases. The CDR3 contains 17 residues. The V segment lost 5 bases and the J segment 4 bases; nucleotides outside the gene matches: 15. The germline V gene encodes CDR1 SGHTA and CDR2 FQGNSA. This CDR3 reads CASSRQGGPGGSYGYTF. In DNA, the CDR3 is TGTGCCAGCAGCCGACAAGGGGGTCCAGGGGGCAGCTATGGCTACACCTTC.

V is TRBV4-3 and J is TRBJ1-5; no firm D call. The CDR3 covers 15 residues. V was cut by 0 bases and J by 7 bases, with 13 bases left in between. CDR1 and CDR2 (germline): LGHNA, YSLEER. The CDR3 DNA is TGCGCCAGCAGCCAAGATAGGAGCAACCCACAGCCCCAGCATTTT. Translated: CASSQDRSNPQPQHF.

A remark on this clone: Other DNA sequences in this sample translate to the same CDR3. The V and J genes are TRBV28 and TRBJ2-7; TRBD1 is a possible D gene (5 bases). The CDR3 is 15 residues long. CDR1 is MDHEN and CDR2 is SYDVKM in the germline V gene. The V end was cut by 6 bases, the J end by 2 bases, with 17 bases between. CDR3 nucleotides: TGTGCCAGCAGCCCCGTGGGGCAGGCCGCCTACGAGCAGTACTTC. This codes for CASSPVGQAAYEQYF.

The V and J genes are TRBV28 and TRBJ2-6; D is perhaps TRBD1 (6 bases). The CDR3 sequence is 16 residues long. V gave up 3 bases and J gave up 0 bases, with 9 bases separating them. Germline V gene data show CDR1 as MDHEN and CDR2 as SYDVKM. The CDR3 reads CASSFGTRSGANVLTF. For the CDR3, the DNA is TGTGCCAGCAGTTTCGGGACACGCTCTGGGGCCAACGTCCTGACTTTC.

The chain's CDR3 is CASSVGGGLYEQYF. In DNA, the CDR3 is TGTGCCAGCAGCGTGGGGGGAGGCTTATACGAGCAGTACTTC. V and J are TRBV9 and TRBJ2-7, with D possibly TRBD2 on 6 matching bases. The germline V and J ends were trimmed by 2 bases and 4 bases, with 13 bases remaining between them. The CDR3 is 14 amino acids. From germline, CDR1 is SGDLS and CDR2 YYNGEE.

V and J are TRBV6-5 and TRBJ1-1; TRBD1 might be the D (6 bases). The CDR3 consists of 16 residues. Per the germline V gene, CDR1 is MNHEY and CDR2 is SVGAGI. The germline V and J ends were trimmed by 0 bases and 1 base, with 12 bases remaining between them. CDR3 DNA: TGTGCCAGCAGTTACTCGACGGGGGGCGGGAACACTGAAGCTTTCTTT. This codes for CASSYSTGGGNTEAFF.

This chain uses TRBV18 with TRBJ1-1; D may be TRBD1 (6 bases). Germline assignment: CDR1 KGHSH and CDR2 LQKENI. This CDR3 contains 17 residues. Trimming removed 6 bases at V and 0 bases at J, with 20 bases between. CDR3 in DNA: TGTGCCAGCTCCCCCCTGGGAGGGGGGACCATGAACACTGAAGCTTTCTTT. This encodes CASSPLGGGTMNTEAFF.

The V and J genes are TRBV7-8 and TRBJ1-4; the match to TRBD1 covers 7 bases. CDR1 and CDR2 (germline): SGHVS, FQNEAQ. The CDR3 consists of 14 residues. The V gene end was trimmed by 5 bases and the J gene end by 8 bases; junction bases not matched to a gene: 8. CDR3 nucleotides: TGTGCCAGCAGCATGGACAGGTACGACGAAAAACTGTTTTTT. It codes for CASSMDRYDEKLFF.

The CDR3 region is CASSLAFLTQPQHF. The CDR3 DNA reads TGTGCCAGCAGCTTGGCCTTCCTAACCCAGCCCCAGCATTTT. V and J are TRBV5-8 and TRBJ1-5; D not certain. V dropped 0 bases and J dropped 7 bases, with 11 bases sitting between them. The CDR3 is 14 amino acids. Germline lookup yields CDR1 SGHTS and CDR2 YDEGEE.

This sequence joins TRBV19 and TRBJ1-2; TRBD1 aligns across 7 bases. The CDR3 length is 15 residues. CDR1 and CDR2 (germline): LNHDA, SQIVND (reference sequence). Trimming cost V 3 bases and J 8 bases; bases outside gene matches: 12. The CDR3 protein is CASSMDPQGLGGYTF. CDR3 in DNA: TGTGCCAGTAGTATGGATCCACAGGGGCTCGGAGGCTACACCTTC.

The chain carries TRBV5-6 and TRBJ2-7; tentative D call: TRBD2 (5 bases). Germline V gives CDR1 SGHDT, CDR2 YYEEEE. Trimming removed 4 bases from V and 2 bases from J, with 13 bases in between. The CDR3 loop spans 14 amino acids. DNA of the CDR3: TGTGCCAGCAGCCCAGCCGGGATTGCCTACGAGCAGTACTTC. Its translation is CASSPAGIAYEQYF.

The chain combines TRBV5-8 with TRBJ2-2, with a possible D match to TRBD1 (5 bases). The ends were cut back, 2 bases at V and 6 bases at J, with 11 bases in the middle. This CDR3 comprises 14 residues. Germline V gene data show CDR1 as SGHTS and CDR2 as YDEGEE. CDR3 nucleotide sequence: TGTGCCAGCAGCTTTTCAGGGTTGGCCGGGGAGCTGTTTTTT. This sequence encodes CASSFSGLAGELFF.